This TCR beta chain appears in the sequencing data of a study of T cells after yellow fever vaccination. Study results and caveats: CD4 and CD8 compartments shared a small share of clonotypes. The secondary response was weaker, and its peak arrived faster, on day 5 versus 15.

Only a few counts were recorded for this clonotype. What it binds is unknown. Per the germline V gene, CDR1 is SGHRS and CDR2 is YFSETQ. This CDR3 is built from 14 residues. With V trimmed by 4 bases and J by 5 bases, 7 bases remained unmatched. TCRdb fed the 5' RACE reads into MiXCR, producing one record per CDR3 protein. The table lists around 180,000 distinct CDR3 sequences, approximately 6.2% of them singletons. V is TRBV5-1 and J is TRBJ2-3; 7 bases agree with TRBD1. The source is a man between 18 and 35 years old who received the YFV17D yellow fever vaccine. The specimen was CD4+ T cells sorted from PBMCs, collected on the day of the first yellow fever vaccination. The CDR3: CASSHRTGGDTQYF. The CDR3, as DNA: TGCGCCAGCAGCCATAGGACAGGAGGAGATACGCAGTATTTT.